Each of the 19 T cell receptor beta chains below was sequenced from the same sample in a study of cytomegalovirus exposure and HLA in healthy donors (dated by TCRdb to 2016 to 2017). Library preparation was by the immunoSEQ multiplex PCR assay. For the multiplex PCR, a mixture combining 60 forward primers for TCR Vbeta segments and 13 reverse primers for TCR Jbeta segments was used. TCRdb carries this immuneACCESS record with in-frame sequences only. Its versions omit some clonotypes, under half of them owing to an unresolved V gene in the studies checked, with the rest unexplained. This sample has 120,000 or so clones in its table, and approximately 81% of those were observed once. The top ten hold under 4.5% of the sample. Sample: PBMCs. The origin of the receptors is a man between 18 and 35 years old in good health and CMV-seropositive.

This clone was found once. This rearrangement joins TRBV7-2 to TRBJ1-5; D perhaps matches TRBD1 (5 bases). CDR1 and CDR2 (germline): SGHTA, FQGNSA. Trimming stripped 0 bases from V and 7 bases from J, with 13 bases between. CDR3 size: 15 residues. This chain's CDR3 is CASSLALGQGQPQHF. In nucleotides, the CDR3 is TGTGCCAGCAGCTTAGCTTTGGGGCAAGGACAGCCCCAGCATTTT.

The chain's CDR3 is CASSFRLTTGDASNQPQHF. The CDR3 bases are TGTGCCAGCAGCTTCCGCTTAACGACAGGGGATGCGAGCAATCAGCCCCAGCATTTT. The chain links TRBV5-5 to TRBJ1-5; 8 bases align to TRBD1. Germline assignment: CDR1 SGHKS and CDR2 YYEKEE (reference sequence). V trimming: 2 bases; J trimming: 1 base; junction bases outside the gene matches: 14. The CDR3 covers 19 residues.

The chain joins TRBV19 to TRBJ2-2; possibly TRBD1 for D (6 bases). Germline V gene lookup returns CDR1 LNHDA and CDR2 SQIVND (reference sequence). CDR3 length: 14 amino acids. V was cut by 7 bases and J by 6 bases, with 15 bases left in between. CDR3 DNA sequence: TGTGCCAGTAAGGCAGGGGTTAGTCCCGGGGAGCTGTTTTTT. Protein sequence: CASKAGVSPGELFF.

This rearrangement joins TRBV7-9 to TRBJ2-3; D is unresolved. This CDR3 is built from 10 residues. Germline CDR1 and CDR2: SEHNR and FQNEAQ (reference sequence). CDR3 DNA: TGTTCCATCTTTCTCGATACGCAGTATTTT. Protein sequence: CSIFLDTQYF.

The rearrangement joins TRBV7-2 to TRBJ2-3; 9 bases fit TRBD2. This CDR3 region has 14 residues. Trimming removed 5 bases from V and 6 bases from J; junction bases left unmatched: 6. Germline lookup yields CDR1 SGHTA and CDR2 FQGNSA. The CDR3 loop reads CASSPGLAGDTQYF. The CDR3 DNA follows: TGTGCCAGCAGCCCAGGGCTAGCGGGGGATACGCAGTATTTT.

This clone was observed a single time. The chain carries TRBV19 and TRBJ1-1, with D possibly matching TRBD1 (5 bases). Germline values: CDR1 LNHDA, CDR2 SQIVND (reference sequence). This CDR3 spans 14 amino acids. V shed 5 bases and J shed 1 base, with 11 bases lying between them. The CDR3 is CASSPTVTNTEAFF. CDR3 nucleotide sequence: TGTGCCAGTAGTCCGACAGTTACGAACACTGAAGCTTTCTTT.

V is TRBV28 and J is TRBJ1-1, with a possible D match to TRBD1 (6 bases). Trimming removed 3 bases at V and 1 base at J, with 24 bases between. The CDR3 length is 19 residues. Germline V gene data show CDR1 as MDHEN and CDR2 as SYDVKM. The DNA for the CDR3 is TGTGCCAGCAGTTTCAAGATGGACAGTTTCTTTACGGGGAACACTGAAGCTTTCTTT. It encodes CASSFKMDSFFTGNTEAFF.

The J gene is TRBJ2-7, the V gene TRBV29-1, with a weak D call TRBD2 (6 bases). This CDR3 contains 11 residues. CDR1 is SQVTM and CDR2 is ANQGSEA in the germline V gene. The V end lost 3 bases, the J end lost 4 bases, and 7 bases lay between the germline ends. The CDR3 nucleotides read TGCAGCGTTGAGGAGGGGTACGAGCAGTACTTC. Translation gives CSVEEGYEQYF.

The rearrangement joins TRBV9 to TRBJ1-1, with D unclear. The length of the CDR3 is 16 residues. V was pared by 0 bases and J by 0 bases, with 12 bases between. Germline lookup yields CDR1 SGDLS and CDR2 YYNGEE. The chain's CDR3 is CASSVGSNPLNTEAFF. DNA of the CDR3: TGTGCCAGCAGCGTAGGGAGTAACCCCCTGAACACTGAAGCTTTCTTT.

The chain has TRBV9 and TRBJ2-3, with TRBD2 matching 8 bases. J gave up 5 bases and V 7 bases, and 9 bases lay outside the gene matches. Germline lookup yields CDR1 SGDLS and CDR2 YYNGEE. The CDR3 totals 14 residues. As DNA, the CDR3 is TGTGCCAGCGGGGACATTCGGGGGGGAGATACGCAGTATTTT. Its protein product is CASGDIRGGDTQYF.

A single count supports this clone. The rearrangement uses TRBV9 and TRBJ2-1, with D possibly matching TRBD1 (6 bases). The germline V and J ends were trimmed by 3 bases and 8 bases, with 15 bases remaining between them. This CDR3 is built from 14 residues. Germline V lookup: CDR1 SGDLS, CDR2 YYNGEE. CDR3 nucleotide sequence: TGTGCCAGCAGCGGGACAGAGACTATGGATGAGCAGTTCTTC. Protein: CASSGTETMDEQFF. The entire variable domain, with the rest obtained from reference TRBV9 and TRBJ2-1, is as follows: DSGVTQTPKHLITATGQRVTLRCSPRSGDLSVYWYQQSLDQGLQFLIQYYNGEERAKGNILERFSAQQFPDLHSELNLSSLELGDSALYFCASSGTETMDEQFFGPGTRLTVL.

The CDR3 DNA is TGTGCCAGCACCTACGGGGTCTCCTACGAGCAGTACTTC. This encodes CASTYGVSYEQYF. This sequence joins TRBV6-6 and TRBJ2-7, with D perhaps matching TRBD2 (5 bases). Trimming cost V 7 bases and J 0 bases, with 10 bases left between them. The CDR3 is 13 amino acids. Per the germline V gene, CDR1 is MNHNY and CDR2 is SVGAGI (reference sequence).

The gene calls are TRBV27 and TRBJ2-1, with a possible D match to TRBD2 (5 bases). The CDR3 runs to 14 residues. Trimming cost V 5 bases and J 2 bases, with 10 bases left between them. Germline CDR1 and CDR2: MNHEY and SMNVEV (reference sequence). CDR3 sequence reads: CASSLTGTYNEQFF. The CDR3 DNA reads TGTGCCAGCAGTCTAACCGGGACCTACAATGAGCAGTTCTTC.

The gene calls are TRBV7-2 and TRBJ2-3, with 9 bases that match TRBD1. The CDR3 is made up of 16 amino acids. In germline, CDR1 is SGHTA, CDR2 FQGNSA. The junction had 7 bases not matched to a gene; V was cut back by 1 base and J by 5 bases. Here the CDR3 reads CASSLVGTGWKDTQYF. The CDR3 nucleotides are TGTGCCAGCAGCTTAGTGGGGACAGGGTGGAAAGATACGCAGTATTTT.

CDR3 protein: CASSVGQGNFYGYTF. The CDR3 nucleotides are TGTGCCAGCTCAGTAGGACAGGGGAACTTCTATGGCTACACCTTC. The chain combines TRBV18 with TRBJ1-2, with TRBD1 matching 9 bases. V trimming: 5 bases; J trimming: 4 bases; junction bases outside the gene matches: 8. The CDR3 runs to 15 residues. The germline V gene encodes CDR1 KGHSH and CDR2 LQKENI.

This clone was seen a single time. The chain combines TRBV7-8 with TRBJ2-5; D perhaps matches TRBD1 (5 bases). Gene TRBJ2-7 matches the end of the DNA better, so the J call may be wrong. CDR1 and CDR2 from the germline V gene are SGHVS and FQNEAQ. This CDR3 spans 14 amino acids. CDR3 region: CASSLRAGFSEQYF. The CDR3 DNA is TGTGCCAGCAGCTTACGGGCAGGGTTTTCCGAGCAGTACTTC.

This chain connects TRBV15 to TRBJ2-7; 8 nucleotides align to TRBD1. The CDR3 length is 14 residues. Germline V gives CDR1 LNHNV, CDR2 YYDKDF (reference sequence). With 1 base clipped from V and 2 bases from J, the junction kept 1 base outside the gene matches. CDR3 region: CATSRGDRTYEQYF. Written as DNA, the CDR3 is TGTGCCACCAGCAGAGGGGACAGGACCTACGAGCAGTACTTC. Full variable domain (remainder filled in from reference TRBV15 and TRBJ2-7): DAMVIQNPRYQVTQFGKPVTLSCSQTLNHNVMYWYQQKSSQAPKLLFHYYDKDFNNEADTPDNFQSRRPNTSFCFLDIRSPGLGDTAMYLCATSRGDRTYEQYFGPGTRLTVT.

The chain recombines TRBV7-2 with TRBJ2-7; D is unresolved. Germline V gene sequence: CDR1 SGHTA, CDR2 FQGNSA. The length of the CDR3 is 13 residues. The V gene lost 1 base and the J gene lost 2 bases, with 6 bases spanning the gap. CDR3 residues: CASSLVPTYEQYF. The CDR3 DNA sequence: TGTGCCAGCAGCTTAGTCCCCACCTACGAGCAGTACTTC.

CDR3: CASARGRRNNYGYTF. Here the CDR3 DNA reads TGTGCCAGTGCTAGGGGGCGGAGGAATAACTATGGCTACACCTTC. The chain couples TRBV6-5 to TRBJ1-2; 7 nucleotides agree with TRBD1. Germline-derived CDR1 and CDR2 are MNHEY and SVGAGI. There are 15 residues in the CDR3. The junction had 11 bases not matched to a gene; V was cut back by 9 bases and J by 1 base.